Given below is one TCR beta chain in context. Germline V CDR1 and CDR2: LNHDA, SQIVND (reference sequence). This CDR3 has 15 amino acids. Trimming pared 6 bases from V and 3 bases from J, leaving 14 bases between. Autoimmune disease history or systemic immunosuppression meant exclusion. The assay was immunoSEQ multiplex PCR, and TCRdb's table has in-frame clones only and misses some. The profile covers roughly 92,000 clones, with roughly 89% appearing a single time and approximately 1.5% taken by the ten largest. The sample originates from a study of OX40 agonist ivuxolimab in advanced cancers. Study background: Each patient was given ivuxolimab into a vein every 2 weeks, at 0.01 to 10 mg/kg.

The chain combines TRBV19 with TRBJ2-2; D may be TRBD1 (5 bases). The receptor was derived from an adult with an advanced solid tumor such as melanoma, head and neck, liver or kidney cancer. Sequenced here: CD4+ or CD8+ T cells sorted from blood, sampled in a trial of the OX40 agonist ivuxolimab. CDR3 residues: CASSRTRDDTGELFF. The CDR3 nucleotides read TGTGCCAGTAGCCGGACACGCGATGACACCGGGGAGCTGTTTTTT.